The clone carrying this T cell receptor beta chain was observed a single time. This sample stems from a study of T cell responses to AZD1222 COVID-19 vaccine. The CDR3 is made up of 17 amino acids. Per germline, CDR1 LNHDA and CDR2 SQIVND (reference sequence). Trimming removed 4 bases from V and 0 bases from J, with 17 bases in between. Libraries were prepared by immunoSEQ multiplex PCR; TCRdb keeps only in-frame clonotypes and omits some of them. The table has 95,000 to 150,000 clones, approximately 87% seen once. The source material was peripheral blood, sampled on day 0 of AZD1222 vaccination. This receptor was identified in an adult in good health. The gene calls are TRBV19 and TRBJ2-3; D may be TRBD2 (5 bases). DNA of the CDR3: TGTGCCAGTAGTACACTCTCGGGGATCTCTAGCACAGATACGCAGTATTTT. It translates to CASSTLSGISSTDTQYF. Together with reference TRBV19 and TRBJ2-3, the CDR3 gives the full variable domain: DGGITQSPKYLFRKEGQNVTLSCEQNLNHDAMYWYRQDPGQGLRLIYYSQIVNDFQKGDIAEGYSVSREKKESFPLTVTSAQKNPTAFYLCASSTLSGISSTDTQYFGPGTRLTVL.